This TCR beta chain was sequenced during a study of blood T cell repertoires in COVID-19. Overall study context: Collection of acute and convalescent COVID-19 samples took place in the United States, Italy and Spain. T cells, B-cell-depleted T cells, or PBMCs provided the cDNA or gDNA that served as material.

Source study methods: Amplification of reference gene primers was used by the study to estimate nucleated cell counts. The method was immunoSEQ multiplex PCR; TCRdb's version includes in-frame clones alone and lacks a portion of them. The D gene and trimming were derived from the DNA, and the V and J assignments and clone size from that table. This sample has 230,000 or so clones, with 90% found just once. This CDR3 has 15 amino acids. Germline V gives CDR1 MGHDK, CDR2 SYGVNS. With V trimmed by 2 bases and J by 7 bases, 10 bases remained unmatched. The Seattle patients, enrolled during active infection, were followed longitudinally.

The chain joins TRBV25-1 to TRBJ1-2; TRBD1 aligns across 7 bases. The clonotype comes from a woman aged 60-70 years with COVID-19, enrolled during active disease. Sequencing used peripheral blood. CDR3 DNA: TGTGCCAGCAGTGAAACCCGGGACAGCTGGGTTGGCTACACCTTC. It specifies CASSETRDSWVGYTF.